The present T cell receptor beta chain was sequenced within a study of cytomegalovirus exposure and HLA in healthy donors. Study-wide results and caveats: Some public TCRs appeared in many individuals, while most sequences were rare. Certain indistinguishable V segments, among them TRBV6-2 and TRBV6-3, were excluded. Specificity for CMV antigens was confirmed in vitro for three of the CMV-associated chains.

In the case of this clone: Its antigen is as yet unknown.

The PCR ran on 60 Vbeta and 13 Jbeta primers. Per the study methods: An analysis that came later counted tens of millions of unique TCR beta chains, about 10 million shared. Libraries were prepared by immunoSEQ multiplex PCR; TCRdb keeps only in-frame clonotypes and omits some of them. V, J and clone size were drawn from that table, and D and trimming were deduced from the DNA. The top ten hold 8% to 10% of the sample, which has 150,000 to 200,000 clones, around 84% seen once. Trimming took off 6 bases at V and 5 bases at J, with 17 bases between the two ends. The CDR3 consists of 14 residues. Germline V CDR1 and CDR2: SGHTS, YDEGEE.

Sequencing was performed on PBMCs. The rearrangement joins TRBV5-8 to TRBJ2-5; maybe TRBD2 (5 bases). The clonotype originates from a male donor in good health and CMV-seropositive. CDR3: CASTGLASLETQYF. The CDR3, as DNA: TGTGCCAGCACCGGGCTGGCTAGCTTGGAGACCCAGTACTTC.